These 15 T cell receptor beta chains share one sample of origin, sequenced in a study of PD-1 blockade in classical Hodgkin lymphoma. Time point in this sample: newly diagnosed, previously untreated cHL patient sample. Profiled with immunoSEQ multiplex PCR; TCRdb holds only in-frame clones, not every one. The table records about 16,000 clones, about 83% of them present only once. Sequencing input: peripheral blood mononuclear cells (PBMCs). These receptors were taken from a human donor with classical Hodgkin lymphoma.

The chain joins TRBV6-4 to TRBJ2-3; TRBD2 agrees at 14 bases. Germline trimming cut 5 bases from V and 3 bases from J; bases unmatched to any gene: 1. The CDR3 length is 15 residues. Germline V gene sequence: CDR1 MRHNA, CDR2 SNTAGT. The CDR3, as DNA: TGTGCCAGCAGTCGACTAGCGGGAGGGACAGATACGCAGTATTTT. Translating gives CASSRLAGGTDTQYF.

The CDR3 DNA is TGTGCCAGCAGTGAACCAACGACCAGGGGGCCTTACGAGCAGTACTTC. The encoded protein is CASSEPTTRGPYEQYF. V gene TRBV2 combines with J gene TRBJ2-7, with 8 bases matching TRBD1. This CDR3 contains 16 residues. Germline trimming cut 2 bases from V and 4 bases from J; bases unmatched to any gene: 10. The germline V gene encodes CDR1 SNHLY and CDR2 FYNNEI.

V is TRBV18 and J is TRBJ2-5; possible D gene TRBD1, 6 bases. CDR1 is KGHSH and CDR2 is LQKENI in the germline V gene. The V and J ends lost 2 bases and 4 bases respectively, with 14 bases between them. This CDR3 contains 15 residues. CDR3 loop: CASSPGQGRIETQYF. CDR3 nucleotides: TGTGCCAGCTCACCAGGTCAGGGGCGGATAGAGACCCAGTACTTC.

This clone was detected a few times. The chain couples TRBV4-1 to TRBJ2-7; TRBD2 might be the D (5 bases). In germline, CDR1 is MGHRA, CDR2 YSYEKL. Trimming pared 8 bases from V and 8 bases from J, leaving 13 bases between. The CDR3 covers 11 residues. CDR3 bases: TGCGCCAGCCGAGAAAGCGGACAGCAGTACTTC. Encoded protein: CASRESGQQYF.

This chain uses TRBV6-1 with TRBJ2-2, with 13 nucleotides matching TRBD2. Germline trimming cut 7 bases from V and 4 bases from J; bases unmatched to any gene: 3. Germline CDR1 reads MNHNS; CDR2 reads SASEGT. The CDR3 runs 15 residues. The CDR3 DNA reads as TGTGCCAGCAAGGGACTAGCGGGAACCACCGGGGAGCTGTTTTTT. Its protein is CASKGLAGTTGELFF.

The rearrangement joins TRBV6-5 to TRBJ2-7, with 7 bases that match TRBD1. The CDR3 loop spans 13 amino acids. Per germline, CDR1 MNHEY and CDR2 SVGAGI. The ends lost 10 bases at V and 5 bases at J; junction bases unmatched: 11. The CDR3 is CATSRDSFNEQYF. The CDR3 nucleotides are TGTGCCACCAGCCGGGACAGCTTCAACGAGCAGTACTTC.

The rearrangement links TRBV13 to TRBJ2-7; 8 bases agree with TRBD1. The germline gives CDR1 PRHDT, CDR2 FYEKMQ (reference sequence). Losses at the gene ends were 4 bases for V and 4 bases for J; bases not matched to a gene: 3. This CDR3 comprises 13 residues. In nucleotides, the CDR3 is TGTGCCAGCAGCTCCAGGGGGCTTTACGAGCAGTACTTC. Its translation is CASSSRGLYEQYF.

This clone was picked up a small number of times. The chain employs TRBV6-5 and TRBJ1-4, with D unclear. The V end lost 5 bases, the J end lost 0 bases, and 7 bases lay between the germline ends. From germline, CDR1 is MNHEY and CDR2 SVGAGI. The CDR3 length is 14 residues. The CDR3 nucleotides read TGTGCCAGCAGTCCCAGGACAACTAATGAAAAACTGTTTTTT. This gives the protein CASSPRTTNEKLFF.

The chain couples TRBV25-1 to TRBJ2-5, with 7 bases aligning to TRBD1. Unmatched junction bases numbered 4, after V lost 5 bases and J lost 1 base. The CDR3 is made up of 14 amino acids. CDR1 and CDR2 from the germline V gene are MGHDK and SYGVNS. For the CDR3, the DNA is TGTGCCAGCAGTTCTTACAGGGGCCAAGAGACCCAGTACTTC. It yields the protein CASSSYRGQETQYF.

The CDR3 DNA sequence: TGTGCCAGCAACGTCCCAGCAACAAACTATGGCTACACCTTC. It codes for CASNVPATNYGYTF. The V call is TRBV2, the J call TRBJ1-2, with unresolved D. Per germline, CDR1 SNHLY and CDR2 FYNNEI. Trimming took 7 bases from V and 2 from J, leaving 14 bases between them. This CDR3 spans 14 amino acids.

V usage is TRBV6-5 and J usage is TRBJ2-4; a possible D gene is TRBD2 (5 bases). The V gene's germline CDR1 is MNHEY and CDR2 SVGAGI. Trimming removed 5 bases at V and 15 bases at J, with 20 bases between. The CDR3 runs to 13 residues. The CDR3 loop reads CASSPGGSRWAYF. CDR3 nucleotides: TGTGCCAGCAGTCCCGGAGGTAGCCGATGGGCGTACTTC.

V usage is TRBV19 and J usage is TRBJ2-3; 10 nucleotides line up with TRBD2. Germline V lookup: CDR1 LNHDA, CDR2 SQIVND (reference sequence). V shed 4 bases, J shed 4 bases, and the junction held 8 bases outside the gene matches. The CDR3 sequence is 16 residues long. The CDR3 bases are TGTGCCAGTAGTACCCAGCGGGAGGGCCGTCCAGATACGCAGTATTTT. Translated: CASSTQREGRPDTQYF.

As concerns this clone: The same CDR3 arises from other DNA sequences in this sample as well. The V and J genes are TRBV19 and TRBJ1-5; no firm D call. CDR1 and CDR2 (germline): LNHDA, SQIVND (reference sequence). The CDR3 covers 13 residues. Trimming took off 2 bases at V and 3 bases at J, with 5 bases between the two ends. The CDR3 is CASSISLNQPQHF. The CDR3 DNA reads TGTGCCAGTAGTATATCCCTCAATCAGCCCCAGCATTTT. Full variable domain (remainder filled in from reference TRBV19 and TRBJ1-5): DGGITQSPKYLFRKEGQNVTLSCEQNLNHDAMYWYRQDPGQGLRLIYYSQIVNDFQKGDIAEGYSVSREKKESFPLTVTSAQKNPTAFYLCASSISLNQPQHFGDGTRLSIL.

The rearrangement links TRBV6-5 to TRBJ1-3; no definite D call. This CDR3 is 13 amino acids long. Germline V gene lookup returns CDR1 MNHEY and CDR2 SVGAGI. Trimming left V 2 bases short and J 4 bases short, with 6 bases between. CDR3 residues: CASSYRPGNTIYF. CDR3 bases: TGTGCCAGCAGTTACAGGCCCGGAAACACCATATATTTT.

V gene TRBV6-5 combines with J gene TRBJ2-5; TRBD1 might be the D (5 bases). Trimming removed 5 bases from V and 5 bases from J, with 12 bases in between. The CDR3 covers 13 residues. CDR1 is MNHEY, CDR2 SVGAGI, per germline. The CDR3 here is CASSQGLGETQYF. CDR3 nucleotides: TGTGCCAGCAGTCAGGGCCTAGGGGAGACCCAGTACTTC.